The 27 T cell receptor beta chains given below trace back to one sample, sequenced in a study of blood T cell repertoires in COVID-19. The repertoire was sequenced with immunoSEQ multiplex PCR; TCRdb's copy has only in-frame clones and lacks some. The repertoire holds around 190,000 clones, with about 91% as singletons. The sample was PBMCs or T cells enriched from blood (not recorded which). The receptors come from a young man with acute COVID-19.

The chain employs TRBV5-1 and TRBJ2-3; TRBD2 is a possible D gene (5 bases). V lost 0 bases to trimming and J lost 0 bases, with 11 bases between them. The CDR3 length is 16 residues. Germline CDR1 is SGHRS and CDR2 is YFSETQ. The CDR3 loop reads CASSLGSGTSTDTQYF. The CDR3 nucleotides are TGCGCCAGCAGCTTGGGGAGCGGAACTAGCACAGATACGCAGTATTTT.

The chain employs TRBV28 and TRBJ1-1; D might be TRBD1 (5 bases). The V and J ends lost 11 bases and 0 bases respectively, with 19 bases between them. This CDR3 spans 15 amino acids. The V gene's germline CDR1 is MDHEN and CDR2 SYDVKM. CDR3: CAGSKWGVMNTEAFF. Here the CDR3 DNA reads TGTGCCGGGAGTAAATGGGGGGTTATGAACACTGAAGCTTTCTTT.

The rearrangement uses TRBV7-9 and TRBJ2-1; D unresolved. CDR3 length: 14 amino acids. The V and J ends lost 5 bases and 2 bases respectively, with 10 bases between them. Germline V lookup: CDR1 SEHNR, CDR2 FQNEAQ (reference sequence). CDR3 nucleotides: TGTGCCAGCAGCCTCAGCGAAGCCTACAATGAGCAGTTCTTC. Amino acid sequence: CASSLSEAYNEQFF.

This clone has just one count. The rearrangement joins TRBV14 to TRBJ2-1; 13 bases agree with TRBD2. Per the germline V gene, CDR1 is SGHDN and CDR2 is FVKESK. CDR3 size: 15 residues. Trimming took 4 bases from V and 7 from J; bases not matched to a gene: 4. This CDR3 reads CASSRRLAGGNEQFF. CDR3 bases: TGTGCCAGCAGCCGCCGACTAGCGGGAGGTAATGAGCAGTTCTTC. Variable domain in full (rest from reference TRBV14 and TRBJ2-1): EAGVTQFPSHSVIEKGQTVTLRCDPISGHDNLYWYRRVMGKEIKFLLHFVKESKQDESGMPNNRFLAERTGGTYSTLKVQPAELEDSGVYFCASSRRLAGGNEQFFGPGTRLTVL.

This clone was counted a few times. CDR3 sequence reads: CASSIAEGSDQPQHF. The DNA for the CDR3 is TGTGCCAGTAGTATAGCTGAGGGCTCGGATCAGCCCCAGCATTTT. This chain uses TRBV19 with TRBJ1-5; the D is unclear. The germline V gene has CDR1 LNHDA and CDR2 SQIVND (reference sequence). V was trimmed by 1 base and J by 5 bases, leaving 12 bases between them. This CDR3 contains 15 residues.

The chain has TRBV4-2 and TRBJ2-2, with a weak D call TRBD2 (6 bases). The CDR3 loop spans 17 amino acids. Germline V lookup: CDR1 LGHNA, CDR2 YNFKEQ. The ends were cut back, 1 base at V and 1 base at J, with 13 bases in the middle. In DNA form, the CDR3 reads TGTGCCAGCAGCCAAGTTGGAGGGAGTGGGAACACCGGGGAGCTGTTTTTT. Protein: CASSQVGGSGNTGELFF.

The rearrangement links TRBV3-1 (or the pseudogene TRBV3-2) to TRBJ2-1, with D possibly TRBD2 on 6 matching bases. The CDR3 has 17 amino acids. Looked up from germline, CDR1 is LGHDT and CDR2 is YNNKEL (reference sequence). V dropped 4 bases and J dropped 3 bases, with 19 bases sitting between them. The CDR3 reads CASSRLPGLELYNEQFF. CDR3 bases: TGTGCCAGCAGCCGCTTGCCGGGACTGGAGCTCTACAATGAGCAGTTCTTC.

This chain uses TRBV29-1 with TRBJ1-2; 8 nucleotides agree with TRBD1. Germline V gives CDR1 SQVTM, CDR2 ANQGSEA. The J segment lost 6 bases and the V segment lost 5 bases, leaving 2 bases of the junction unmatched. This CDR3 is 11 amino acids long. CDR3 sequence reads: CSVPGGDGYTF. CDR3 in DNA: TGCAGCGTTCCAGGGGGCGATGGCTACACCTTC. The full variable domain, with the rest looked up from reference TRBV29-1 and TRBJ1-2, is SAVISQKPSRDICQRGTSLTIQCQVDSQVTMMFWYRQQPGQSLTLIATANQGSEATYESGFVIDKFPISRPNLTFSTLTVSNMSPEDSSIYLCSVPGGDGYTFGSGTRLTVV.

The V and J genes are TRBV7-9 and TRBJ1-3, with a weak D call TRBD1 (6 bases). This CDR3 contains 16 residues. The V and J ends lost 0 bases and 3 bases respectively, with 12 bases between them. Germline values: CDR1 SEHNR, CDR2 FQNEAQ (reference sequence). In DNA form, the CDR3 reads TGTGCCAGCAGCTTAGCACCGGGGGGCTTTGGAAACACCATATATTTT. This gives the protein CASSLAPGGFGNTIYF. The entire variable domain, with the rest obtained from reference TRBV7-9 and TRBJ1-3, is as follows: DTGVSQNPRHKITKRGQNVTFRCDPISEHNRLYWYRQTLGQGPEFLTYFQNEAQLEKSRLLSDRFSAERPKGSFSTLEIQRTEQGDSAMYLCASSLAPGGFGNTIYFGEGSWLTVV.

V gene TRBV30 combines with J gene TRBJ2-1; D remains unclear. The germline gives CDR1 GTSNPN, CDR2 SVGIG (reference sequence). Between the trimmed V and J ends, which lost 0 bases and 10 bases, there was a span of 13 bases. The CDR3 totals 13 residues. Written as DNA, the CDR3 is TGTGCCTGGAGTGTGGGTGGTACGAGGGAGCAGTTCTTC. Protein sequence: CAWSVGGTREQFF.

This chain uses TRBV28 with TRBJ2-5; 8 bases fit TRBD2. With 4 bases clipped from V and 4 bases from J, the junction kept 8 bases outside the gene matches. The CDR3 covers 15 residues. CDR1 MDHEN and CDR2 SYDVKM come from the germline V gene. In DNA form, the CDR3 reads TGTGCCAGCAGTTCACCCCCGGGGGGGCGAGAGACCCAGTACTTC. As protein: CASSSPPGGRETQYF. Together with reference TRBV28 and TRBJ2-5, the CDR3 gives the full variable domain: DVKVTQSSRYLVKRTGEKVFLECVQDMDHENMFWYRQDPGLGLRLIYFSYDVKMKEKGDIPEGYSVSREKKERFSLILESASTNQTSMYLCASSSPPGGRETQYFGPGTRLLVL.

This chain connects TRBV30 to TRBJ2-3; 14 bases are a match to TRBD2. The CDR3 consists of 19 residues. Per the germline V gene, CDR1 is GTSNPN and CDR2 is SVGIG (reference sequence). The V segment lost 3 bases and the J segment 4 bases; nucleotides outside the gene matches: 15. The CDR3 reads CAWSGLMTSGRAFPDTQYF. DNA of the CDR3: TGTGCCTGGAGCGGCCTTATGACTAGCGGGAGGGCCTTCCCAGATACGCAGTATTTT.

This rearrangement joins TRBV7-2 to TRBJ1-2; D unclear. The V end lost 1 base, the J end lost 0 bases, and 15 bases lay between the germline ends. The CDR3 has 17 amino acids. Germline CDR1 reads SGHTA; CDR2 reads FQGNSA. CDR3 in DNA: TGTGCCAGCAGCTTAGTGGTAGCGGCAACTGCTAACTATGGCTACACCTTC. Its protein is CASSLVVAATANYGYTF. Complete variable domain (other parts from reference TRBV7-2 and TRBJ1-2): GAGVSQSPSNKVTEKGKDVELRCDPISGHTALYWYRQSLGQGLEFLIYFQGNSAPDKSGLPSDRFSAERTGGSVSTLTIQRTQQEDSAVYLCASSLVVAATANYGYTFGSGTRLTVV.

The CDR3 loop reads CASSLDLDKRYQPQHF. The CDR3 DNA reads as TGTGCCAGCAGCTTAGACCTGGACAAACGCTATCAGCCCCAGCATTTT. This chain joins TRBV7-6 and TRBJ1-5, with D possibly matching TRBD1 (5 bases). Germline V gene sequence: CDR1 SGHVS, CDR2 FNYEAQ. With 1 base removed from V and 5 bases from J, the gap between germline ends came to 15 bases. This CDR3 comprises 16 residues.

The chain couples TRBV2 to TRBJ1-4; D unresolved. V dropped 8 bases and J dropped 5 bases, with 9 bases sitting between them. The CDR3 length is 12 residues. Germline values: CDR1 SNHLY, CDR2 FYNNEI. CDR3 sequence (DNA): TGTGCCAGCCGACCGACAAATGAAAAACTGTTTTTT. Residues: CASRPTNEKLFF. The full variable domain, its missing parts supplied by reference TRBV2 and TRBJ1-4, is EPEVTQTPSHQVTQMGQEVILRCVPISNHLYFYWYRQILGQKVEFLVSFYNNEISEKSEIFDDQFSVERPDGSNFTLKIRSTKLEDSAMYFCASRPTNEKLFFGSGTQLSVL.

J is TRBJ1-2 and V is TRBV9, with 11 bases aligning to TRBD1. V was clipped by 3 bases and J by 4 bases; unmatched bases: 11. The CDR3 spans 17 residues. Looked up from germline, CDR1 is SGDLS and CDR2 is YYNGEE. CDR3 sequence: CASSGGQGAVNLYGYTF. Here the CDR3 DNA reads TGTGCCAGCAGCGGCGGACAGGGGGCCGTCAACCTCTATGGCTACACCTTC.

V usage is TRBV7-3 and J usage is TRBJ1-1; possibly TRBD1 for D (5 bases). CDR1 and CDR2 from the germline V gene are SGHTA and FQGTGA. This CDR3 contains 17 residues. Between the trimmed V and J ends, which lost 5 bases and 2 bases, there was a span of 21 bases. Here the CDR3 reads CASSPLLFSGPNTEAFF. Here the CDR3 DNA reads TGTGCCAGCAGCCCCCTTCTGTTTTCAGGGCCTAACACTGAAGCTTTCTTT.

The chain recombines TRBV7-6 with TRBJ2-1; a possible D gene is TRBD2 (5 bases). The CDR3 runs 15 residues. With 6 bases removed from V and 2 bases from J, the gap between germline ends came to 14 bases. The germline CDR1 and CDR2 sequences are SGHVS and FNYEAQ. CDR3 in DNA: TGTGCCAGCAGTTCCTATAAGGGAGCCTACAATGAGCAGTTCTTC. Its translation is CASSSYKGAYNEQFF.

This clone was detected only a few times. The rearrangement joins TRBV28 to TRBJ1-6; D might be TRBD1 (6 bases). CDR3 length: 18 residues. Trimming removed 5 bases at V and 1 base at J, with 18 bases between. Germline assignment: CDR1 MDHEN and CDR2 SYDVKM. The chain's CDR3 is CASSRDNLLWSYNSPLHF. For the CDR3, the DNA is TGTGCCAGCAGTCGGGACAACCTCCTCTGGTCCTATAATTCACCCCTCCACTTT.

The chain recombines TRBV18 with TRBJ2-2; D may be TRBD2 (6 bases). Between the trimmed V and J ends, which lost 5 bases and 4 bases, there was a span of 17 bases. The CDR3 covers 16 residues. Germline V CDR1 and CDR2: KGHSH, LQKENI. As DNA, the CDR3 is TGTGCCAGCTCATGGGGCCAGGGAGGAGGCACCGGGGAGCTGTTTTTT. Translated, it gives CASSWGQGGGTGELFF.

The chain joins TRBV4-3 to TRBJ2-7; 10 nucleotides align to TRBD1. CDR3 length: 17 amino acids. The J segment lost 4 bases and the V segment lost 2 bases, leaving 11 bases of the junction unmatched. The V gene's germline CDR1 is LGHNA and CDR2 YSLEER. CDR3 protein: CASSQSWGGQGRYEQYF. The CDR3 DNA sequence: TGCGCCAGCAGCCAAAGTTGGGGGGGACAGGGGCGTTACGAGCAGTACTTC.

The chain joins TRBV28 to TRBJ2-1; D is unresolved. The V gene lost 2 bases and the J gene lost 8 bases, with 13 bases spanning the gap. The CDR3 is 14 amino acids. Per germline, CDR1 MDHEN and CDR2 SYDVKM. CDR3 sequence reads: CASSLIALVHEQFF. Written as DNA, the CDR3 is TGTGCCAGCAGTTTAATCGCACTGGTTCATGAGCAGTTCTTC.

The V and J genes are TRBV28 and TRBJ2-1; 8 bases are a match to TRBD2. V was pared by 5 bases and J by 10 bases, with 4 bases of the junction left unmatched. The CDR3 totals 12 residues. The germline V gene has CDR1 MDHEN and CDR2 SYDVKM. The CDR3 nucleotides read TGTGCCAGCAGTACAATAGCGGGAGAGCAGTTCTTC. Its protein product is CASSTIAGEQFF.

J is TRBJ2-5 and V is TRBV11-2; the match to TRBD2 covers 14 bases. The V segment lost 4 bases and the J segment 5 bases; nucleotides outside the gene matches: 6. This CDR3 is built from 16 residues. Germline CDR1 is SGHAT and CDR2 is FQNNGV. In DNA, the CDR3 is TGTGCCAGCAGCTCCGAGGGACTAGCGGGAGTGGAGACCCAGTACTTC. Amino acids: CASSSEGLAGVETQYF.

J is TRBJ2-2 and V is TRBV5-8, with 11 bases that match TRBD2. The CDR3 sequence is 17 residues long. The ends lost 0 bases at V and 2 bases at J; junction bases unmatched: 3. Germline CDR1 and CDR2: SGHTS and YDEGEE. Here the CDR3 reads CASSLAGTSGNTGELFF. Here the CDR3 DNA reads TGTGCCAGCAGCTTGGCAGGGACTAGCGGAAACACCGGGGAGCTGTTTTTT.

The gene calls are TRBV10-3 and TRBJ2-4; 7 bases are shared with TRBD2. Germline V gene sequence: CDR1 ENHRY, CDR2 SYGVKD. V shed 5 bases and J 2 bases; nucleotides not matched to a gene: 6. This CDR3 is built from 15 residues. The CDR3 nucleotides read TGTGCCATCAGTCAGGAGACTAGCTCCAAAAACATTCAGTACTTC. Residues: CAISQETSSKNIQYF.

V usage is TRBV7-9 and J usage is TRBJ2-7; D uncertain. V was shortened by 2 bases and J by 6 bases, with 5 bases between the two germline ends. In germline, CDR1 is SEHNR, CDR2 FQNEAQ (reference sequence). The CDR3 length is 11 residues. CDR3 amino acids: CASSLLLEQYF. CDR3 DNA sequence: TGTGCCAGCAGCTTATTACTCGAGCAGTACTTC.